The entry that follows covers one T cell receptor (beta chain) sequence. Sequencing used immunoSEQ multiplex PCR; TCRdb keeps in-frame clones, though not all of them. The sample consists of tens of thousands of clones, 96% of them appearing once. The V gene's germline CDR1 is SNHLY and CDR2 FYNNEI. V was cut by 1 base and J by 5 bases, with 10 bases left in between. The CDR3 covers 14 residues. The sample belongs to a study of technical replicates of blood from a few donors. The origin of this receptor is a human donor in good health. The sample was T cells isolated from PBMCs. The chain joins TRBV2 to TRBJ2-3; maybe TRBD2 (6 bases). CDR3 loop: CASSEGGRIDTQYF. CDR3 sequence (DNA): TGTGCCAGCAGTGAAGGAGGGAGGATAGATACGCAGTATTTT. Complete variable domain (other parts from reference TRBV2 and TRBJ2-3): EPEVTQTPSHQVTQMGQEVILRCVPISNHLYFYWYRQILGQKVEFLVSFYNNEISEKSEIFDDQFSVERPDGSNFTLKIRSTKLEDSAMYFCASSEGGRIDTQYFGPGTRLTVL.